This TCR beta chain was profiled in a study of shared clonotypes between healthy human individuals. Clones were sequenced by immunoSEQ multiplex PCR, and TCRdb holds only the in-frame ones, with some missing. The sample lists around 1.9 million clones, over 85% occurring once. The CDR3 covers 14 residues. Germline-derived CDR1 and CDR2 are SGDLS and YYNGEE. With V trimmed by 3 bases and J by 5 bases, 4 bases remained unmatched. The naive CD8 population came from CD45RO-negative cells selected for CCR7, without terminally differentiated effector memory CD45RA+ cells. The source material was naive CD8+ T cells from PBMCs. This chain uses TRBV9 with TRBJ2-5, with 10 bases that match TRBD1. This receptor was taken from a man younger than 35 in good health. Some clones in this sample may be carry-over from other donors' samples. The CDR3 loop is CASSAGTGVETQYF. CDR3 coding DNA: TGTGCCAGCAGCGCCGGGACAGGGGTTGAGACCCAGTACTTC.